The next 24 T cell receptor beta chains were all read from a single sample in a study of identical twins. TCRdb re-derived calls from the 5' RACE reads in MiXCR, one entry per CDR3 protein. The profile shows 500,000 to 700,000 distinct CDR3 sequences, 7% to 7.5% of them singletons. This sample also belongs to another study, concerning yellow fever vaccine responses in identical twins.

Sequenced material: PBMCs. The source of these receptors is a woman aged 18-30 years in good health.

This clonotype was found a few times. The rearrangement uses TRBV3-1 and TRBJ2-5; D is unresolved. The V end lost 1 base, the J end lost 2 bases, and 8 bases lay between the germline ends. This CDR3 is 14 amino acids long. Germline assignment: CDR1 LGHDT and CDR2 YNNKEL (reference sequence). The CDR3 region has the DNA TGTGCCAGCAGCCAAGCCGGACCGCAAGAGACCCAGTACTTC. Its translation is CASSQAGPQETQYF.

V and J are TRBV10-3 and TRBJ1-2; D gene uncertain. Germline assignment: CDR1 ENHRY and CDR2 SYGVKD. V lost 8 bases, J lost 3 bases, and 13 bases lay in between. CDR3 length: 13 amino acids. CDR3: CAIGRNSDYGYTF. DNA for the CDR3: TGTGCCATCGGGCGTAATTCGGACTATGGCTACACCTTC.

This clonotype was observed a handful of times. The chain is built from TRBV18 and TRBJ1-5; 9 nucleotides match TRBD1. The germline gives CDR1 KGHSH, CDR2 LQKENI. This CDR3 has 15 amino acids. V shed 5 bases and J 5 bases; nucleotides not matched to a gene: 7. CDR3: CASSATGGGDQPQHF. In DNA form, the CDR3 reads TGTGCCAGCTCAGCCACAGGGGGCGGCGATCAGCCCCAGCATTTT.

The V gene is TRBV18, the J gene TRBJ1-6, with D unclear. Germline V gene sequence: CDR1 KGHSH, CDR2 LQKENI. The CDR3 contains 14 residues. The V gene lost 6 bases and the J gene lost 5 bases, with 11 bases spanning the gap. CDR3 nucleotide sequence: TGTGCCAGCTCTCCCGGACCTGATAATTCACCCCTCCACTTT. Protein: CASSPGPDNSPLHF. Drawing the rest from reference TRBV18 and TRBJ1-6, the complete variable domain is NAGVMQNPRHLVRRRGQEARLRCSPMKGHSHVYWYRQLPEEGLKFMVYLQKENIIDESGMPKERFSAEFPKEGPSILRIQQVVRGDSAAYFCASSPGPDNSPLHFGNGTRLTVT.

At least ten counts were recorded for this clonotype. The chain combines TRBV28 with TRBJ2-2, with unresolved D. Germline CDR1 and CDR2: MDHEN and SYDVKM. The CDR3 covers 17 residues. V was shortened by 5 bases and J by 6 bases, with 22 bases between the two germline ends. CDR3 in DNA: TGTGCCAGCAGTGTAATCGCTGGGGTTCGAGAGGCCGGGGAGCTGTTTTTT. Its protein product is CASSVIAGVREAGELFF.

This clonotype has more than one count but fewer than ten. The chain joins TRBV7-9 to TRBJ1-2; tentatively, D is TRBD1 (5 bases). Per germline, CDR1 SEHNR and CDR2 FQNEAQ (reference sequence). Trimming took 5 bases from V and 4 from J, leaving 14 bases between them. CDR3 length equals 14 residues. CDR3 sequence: CASSPGGDGYGYTF. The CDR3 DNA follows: TGTGCCAGCAGCCCCGGGGGGGACGGCTATGGCTACACCTTC.

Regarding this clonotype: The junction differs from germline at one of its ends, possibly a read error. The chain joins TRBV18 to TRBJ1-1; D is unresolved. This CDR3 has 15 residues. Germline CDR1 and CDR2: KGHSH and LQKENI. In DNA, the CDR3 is TGTGCCAGCTCACCCTCCGACATGCCGGGCACTGAAGCTTCCTTT. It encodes CASSPSDMPGTEASF.

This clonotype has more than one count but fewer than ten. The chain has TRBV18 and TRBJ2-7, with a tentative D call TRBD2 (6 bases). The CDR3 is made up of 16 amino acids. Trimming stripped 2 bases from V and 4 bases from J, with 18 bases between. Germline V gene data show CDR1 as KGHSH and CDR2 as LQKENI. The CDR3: CASSPVPSTSLYEQYF. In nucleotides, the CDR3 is TGTGCCAGCTCACCAGTCCCCTCAACTAGCCTGTACGAGCAGTACTTC.

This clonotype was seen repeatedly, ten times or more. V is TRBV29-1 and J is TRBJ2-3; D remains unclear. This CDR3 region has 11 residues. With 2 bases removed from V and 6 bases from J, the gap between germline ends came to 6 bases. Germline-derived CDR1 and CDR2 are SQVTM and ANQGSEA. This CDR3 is CSVEYLDTQYF. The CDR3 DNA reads TGCAGCGTTGAATACTTGGATACGCAGTATTTT.

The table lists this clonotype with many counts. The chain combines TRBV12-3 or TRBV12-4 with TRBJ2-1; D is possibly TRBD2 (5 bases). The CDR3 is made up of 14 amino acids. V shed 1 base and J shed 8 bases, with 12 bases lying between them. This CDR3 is CASSLGAAGDEQFF. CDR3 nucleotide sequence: TGTGCCAGCAGTTTAGGGGCCGCGGGTGATGAGCAGTTCTTC.

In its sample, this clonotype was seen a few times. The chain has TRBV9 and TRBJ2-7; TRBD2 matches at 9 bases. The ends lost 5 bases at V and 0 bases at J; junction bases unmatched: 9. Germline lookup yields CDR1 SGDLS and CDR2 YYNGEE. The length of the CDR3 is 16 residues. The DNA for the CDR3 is TGTGCCAGCAGTTTCGGAGCGGGAGGCCTCTCCTACGAGCAGTACTTC. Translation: CASSFGAGGLSYEQYF.

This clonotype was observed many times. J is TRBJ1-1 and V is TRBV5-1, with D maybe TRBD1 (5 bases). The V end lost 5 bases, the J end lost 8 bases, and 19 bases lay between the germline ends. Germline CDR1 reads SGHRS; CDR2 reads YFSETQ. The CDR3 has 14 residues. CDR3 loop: CASSFGGDRTEAFF. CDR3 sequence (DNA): TGCGCCAGCAGTTTTGGGGGAGACCGAACCGAAGCTTTCTTT. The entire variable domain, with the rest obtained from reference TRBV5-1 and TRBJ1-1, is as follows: KAGVTQTPRYLIKTRGQQVTLSCSPISGHRSVSWYQQTPGQGLQFLFEYFSETQRNKGNFPGRFSGRQFSNSRSEMNVSTLELGDSALYLCASSFGGDRTEAFFGQGTRLTVV.

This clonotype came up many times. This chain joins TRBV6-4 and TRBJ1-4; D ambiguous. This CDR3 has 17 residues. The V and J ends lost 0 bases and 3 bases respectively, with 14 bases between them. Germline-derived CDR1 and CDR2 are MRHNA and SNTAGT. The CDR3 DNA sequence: TGTGCCAGCAGTGACTCGATTCGGAAGGGAGCTAATGAAAAACTGTTTTTT. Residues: CASSDSIRKGANEKLFF.

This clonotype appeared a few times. The CDR3 is CSVEEALGGGELFF. For the CDR3, the DNA is TGCAGCGTTGAAGAGGCCCTGGGTGGCGGGGAGCTGTTTTTT. The chain joins TRBV29-1 to TRBJ2-2; the D is unclear. Per the germline V gene, CDR1 is SQVTM and CDR2 is ANQGSEA. Trimming removed 0 bases at V and 7 bases at J, with 12 bases between. The CDR3 contains 14 residues.

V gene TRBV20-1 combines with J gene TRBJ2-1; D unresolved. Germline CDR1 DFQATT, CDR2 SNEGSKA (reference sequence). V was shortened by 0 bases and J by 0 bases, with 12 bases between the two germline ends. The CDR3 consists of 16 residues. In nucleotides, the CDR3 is TGCAGTGCTAGAGATTTGGGCCCTAGCTCCTACAATGAGCAGTTCTTC. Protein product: CSARDLGPSSYNEQFF.

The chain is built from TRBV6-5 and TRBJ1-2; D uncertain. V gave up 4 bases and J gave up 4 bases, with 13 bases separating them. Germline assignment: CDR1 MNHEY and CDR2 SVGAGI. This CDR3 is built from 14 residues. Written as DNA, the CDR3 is TGTGCCAGCAGTTCCGAGGGTATTCGCTATGGCTACACCTTC. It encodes CASSSEGIRYGYTF.

The CDR3: CASTLGGAGEQFF. In DNA, the CDR3 is TGTGCCAGTACCTTAGGGGGGGCGGGTGAGCAGTTCTTC. V and J are TRBV19 and TRBJ2-1; a weak D match, TRBD2 (7 bases). Germline V CDR1 and CDR2: LNHDA, SQIVND (reference sequence). This CDR3 comprises 13 residues. V dropped 7 bases and J dropped 9 bases, with 16 bases sitting between them.

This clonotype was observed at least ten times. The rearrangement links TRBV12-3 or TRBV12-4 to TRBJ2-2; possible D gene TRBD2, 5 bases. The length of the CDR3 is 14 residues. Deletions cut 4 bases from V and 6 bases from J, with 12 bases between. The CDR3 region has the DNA TGTGCCAGCAGTTCTTTGGGGAGTCCCGGGGAGCTGTTTTTT. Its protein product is CASSSLGSPGELFF.

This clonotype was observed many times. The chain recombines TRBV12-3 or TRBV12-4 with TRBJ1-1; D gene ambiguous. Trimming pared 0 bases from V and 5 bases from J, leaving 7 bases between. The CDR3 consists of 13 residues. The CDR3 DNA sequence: TGTGCCAGCAGTTTAGCAGGGAAGACTGAAGCTTTCTTT. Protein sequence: CASSLAGKTEAFF.

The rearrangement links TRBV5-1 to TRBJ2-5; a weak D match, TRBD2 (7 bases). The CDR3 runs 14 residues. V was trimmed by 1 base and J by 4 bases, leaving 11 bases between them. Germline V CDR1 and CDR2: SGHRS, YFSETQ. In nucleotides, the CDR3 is TGCGCCAGCAGCTTGTGGGGGGGCGGAGAGACCCAGTACTTC. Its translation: CASSLWGGGETQYF. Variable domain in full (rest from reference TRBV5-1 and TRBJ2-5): KAGVTQTPRYLIKTRGQQVTLSCSPISGHRSVSWYQQTPGQGLQFLFEYFSETQRNKGNFPGRFSGRQFSNSRSEMNVSTLELGDSALYLCASSLWGGGETQYFGPGTRLLVL.

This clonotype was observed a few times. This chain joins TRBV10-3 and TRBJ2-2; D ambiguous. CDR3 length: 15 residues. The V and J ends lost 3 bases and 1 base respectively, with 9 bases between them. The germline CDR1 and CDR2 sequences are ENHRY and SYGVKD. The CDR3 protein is CAISDRPGNTGELFF. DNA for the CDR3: TGTGCCATCAGTGATAGGCCGGGGAACACCGGGGAGCTGTTTTTT.

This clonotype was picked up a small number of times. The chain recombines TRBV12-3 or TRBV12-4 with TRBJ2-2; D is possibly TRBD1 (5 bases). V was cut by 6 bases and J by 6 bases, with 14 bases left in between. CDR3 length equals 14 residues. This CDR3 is CASRQDRPAGELFF. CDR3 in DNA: TGTGCCAGCAGACAAGACAGACCCGCCGGGGAGCTGTTTTTT.

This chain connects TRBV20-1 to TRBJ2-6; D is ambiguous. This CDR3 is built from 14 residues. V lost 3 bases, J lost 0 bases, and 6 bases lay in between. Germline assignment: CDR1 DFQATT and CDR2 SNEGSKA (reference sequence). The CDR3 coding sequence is TGCAGTGCTAGTGTGGGCTCTGGGGCCAACGTCCTGACTTTC. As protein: CSASVGSGANVLTF.

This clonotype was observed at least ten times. The CDR3: CASSFHPPPVDTQYF. DNA for the CDR3: TGTGCCAGCAGTTTTCATCCCCCCCCCGTTGATACGCAGTATTTT. The V call is TRBV12-3 or TRBV12-4, the J call TRBJ2-3, with no clear D. Trimming stripped 3 bases from V and 6 bases from J, with 16 bases between. The CDR3 is made up of 15 amino acids.